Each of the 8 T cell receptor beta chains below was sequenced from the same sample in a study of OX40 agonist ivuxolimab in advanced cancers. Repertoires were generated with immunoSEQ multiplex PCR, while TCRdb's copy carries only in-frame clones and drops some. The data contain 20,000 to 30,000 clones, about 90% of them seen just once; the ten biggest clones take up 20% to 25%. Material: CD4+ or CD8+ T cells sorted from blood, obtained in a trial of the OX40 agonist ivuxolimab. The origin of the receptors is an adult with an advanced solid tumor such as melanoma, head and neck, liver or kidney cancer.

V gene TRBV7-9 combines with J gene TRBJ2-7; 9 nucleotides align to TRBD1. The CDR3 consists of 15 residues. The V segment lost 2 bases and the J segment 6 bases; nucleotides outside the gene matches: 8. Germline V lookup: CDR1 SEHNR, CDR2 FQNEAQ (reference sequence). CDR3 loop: CASSLNTGQGIEQYF. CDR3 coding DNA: TGTGCCAGCAGCTTAAATACGGGACAGGGCATCGAGCAGTACTTC.

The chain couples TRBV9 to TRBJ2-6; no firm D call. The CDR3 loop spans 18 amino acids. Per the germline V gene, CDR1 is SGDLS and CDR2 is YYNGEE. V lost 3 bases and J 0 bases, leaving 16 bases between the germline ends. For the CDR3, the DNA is TGTGCCAGCAGCGCATCCCCGGACGGTGACTCTGGGGCCAACGTCCTGACTTTC. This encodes CASSASPDGDSGANVLTF.

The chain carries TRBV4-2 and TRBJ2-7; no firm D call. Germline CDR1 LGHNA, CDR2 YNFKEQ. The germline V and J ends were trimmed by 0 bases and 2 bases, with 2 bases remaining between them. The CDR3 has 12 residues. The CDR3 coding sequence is TGTGCCAGCAGCCAAGATACCTACGAGCAGTACTTC. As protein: CASSQDTYEQYF.

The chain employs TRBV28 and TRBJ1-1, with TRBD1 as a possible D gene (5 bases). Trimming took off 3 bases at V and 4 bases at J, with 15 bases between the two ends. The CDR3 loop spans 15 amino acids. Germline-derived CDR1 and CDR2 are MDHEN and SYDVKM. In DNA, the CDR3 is TGTGCCAGCAGTTTTCGTGGGGGGTATAGCACTGAAGCTTTCTTT. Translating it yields CASSFRGGYSTEAFF.

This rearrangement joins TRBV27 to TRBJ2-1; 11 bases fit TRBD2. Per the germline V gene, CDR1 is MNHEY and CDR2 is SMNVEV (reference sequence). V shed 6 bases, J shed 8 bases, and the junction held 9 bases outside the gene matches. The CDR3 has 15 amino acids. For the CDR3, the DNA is TGTGCCAGCAGCACTACTAGCGGGAGACCCTATGAGCAGTTCTTC. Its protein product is CASSTTSGRPYEQFF.

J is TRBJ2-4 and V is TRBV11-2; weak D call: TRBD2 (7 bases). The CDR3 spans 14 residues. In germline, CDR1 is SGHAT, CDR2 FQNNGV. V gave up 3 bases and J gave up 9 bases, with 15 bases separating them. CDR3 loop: CASSFRGEGGIQYF. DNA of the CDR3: TGTGCCAGCAGCTTCCGGGGGGAAGGGGGCATTCAGTACTTC.

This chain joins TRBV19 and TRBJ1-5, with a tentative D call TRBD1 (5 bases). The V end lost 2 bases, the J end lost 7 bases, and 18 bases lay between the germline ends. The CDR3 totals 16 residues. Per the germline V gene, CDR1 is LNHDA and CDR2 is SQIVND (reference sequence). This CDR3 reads CASSIRQPLVGQPQHF. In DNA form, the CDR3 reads TGTGCCAGTAGTATAAGACAGCCCCTGGTAGGGCAGCCCCAGCATTTT.

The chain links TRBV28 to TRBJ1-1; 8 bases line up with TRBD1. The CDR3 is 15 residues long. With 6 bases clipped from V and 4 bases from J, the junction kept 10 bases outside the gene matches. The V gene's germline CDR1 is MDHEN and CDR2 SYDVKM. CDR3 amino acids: CASSSGGRWSTEAFF. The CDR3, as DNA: TGTGCCAGCAGCTCAGGGGGCCGTTGGAGCACTGAAGCTTTCTTT.